This paragraph covers one T cell receptor (beta chain) sequence. The sample originates from a study of blood T cell repertoires in COVID-19. Study overall: The analysed material was cDNA or gDNA that came from T cells, B-cell-depleted T cells, or PBMCs.

Authors' analysis steps: Amplification with reference gene primers provided the estimates of nucleated cell counts. The protocol was immunoSEQ multiplex PCR, while the TCRdb copy is restricted to in-frame clones and leaves out a portion. V and J calls and clone size come straight from that table; D and trimming were deduced from the DNA. The sample lists fewer than 150,000 clones, 85% seen once, with 5% to 6.5% in the top ten. Seattle patients were enrolled during active infection and followed longitudinally. The CDR3 runs 14 residues. CDR1 is PRHDT, CDR2 FYEKMQ, per germline (reference sequence). The V end was cut by 2 bases, the J end by 8 bases, with 15 bases between.

The specimen was peripheral blood. The chain carries TRBV13 and TRBJ1-2, with no clear D. This receptor was identified in a woman aged 60-75 years with COVID-19, enrolled during active disease. In DNA form, the CDR3 reads TGTGCCAGCAGCTTAAGTCGGGGAAAATACGGCTACACCTTC. This translates into CASSLSRGKYGYTF.